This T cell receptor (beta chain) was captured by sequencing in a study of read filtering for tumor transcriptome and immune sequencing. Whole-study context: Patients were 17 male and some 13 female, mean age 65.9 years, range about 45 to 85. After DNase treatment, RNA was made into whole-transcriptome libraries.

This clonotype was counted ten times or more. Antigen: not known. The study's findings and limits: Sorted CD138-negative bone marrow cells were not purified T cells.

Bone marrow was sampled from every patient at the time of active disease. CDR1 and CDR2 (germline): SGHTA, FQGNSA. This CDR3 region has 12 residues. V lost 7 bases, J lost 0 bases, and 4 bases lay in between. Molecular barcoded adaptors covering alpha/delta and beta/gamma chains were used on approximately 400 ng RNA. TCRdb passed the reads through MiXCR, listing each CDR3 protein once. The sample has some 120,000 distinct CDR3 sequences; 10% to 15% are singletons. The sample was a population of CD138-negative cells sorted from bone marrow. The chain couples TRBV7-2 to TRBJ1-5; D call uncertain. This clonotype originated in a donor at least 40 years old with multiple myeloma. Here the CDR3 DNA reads TGTGCCAGCACCAATAGCAATCAGCCCCAGCATTTT. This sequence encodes CASTNSNQPQHF.